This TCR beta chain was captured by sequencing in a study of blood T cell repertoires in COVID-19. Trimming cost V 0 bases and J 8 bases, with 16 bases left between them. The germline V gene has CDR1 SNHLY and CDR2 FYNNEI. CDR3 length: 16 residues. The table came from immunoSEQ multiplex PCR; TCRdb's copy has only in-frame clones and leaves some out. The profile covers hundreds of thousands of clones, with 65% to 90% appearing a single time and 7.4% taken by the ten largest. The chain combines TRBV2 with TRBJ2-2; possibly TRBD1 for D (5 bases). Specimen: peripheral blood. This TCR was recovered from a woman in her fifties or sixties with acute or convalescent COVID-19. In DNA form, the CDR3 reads TGTGCCAGCAGTGAAGCGCCAGTCAGGGTGACAGGGGAGCTGTTTTTT. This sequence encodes CASSEAPVRVTGELFF. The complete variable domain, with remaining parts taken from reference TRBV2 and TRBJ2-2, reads EPEVTQTPSHQVTQMGQEVILRCVPISNHLYFYWYRQILGQKVEFLVSFYNNEISEKSEIFDDQFSVERPDGSNFTLKIRSTKLEDSAMYFCASSEAPVRVTGELFFGEGSRLTVL.